This record concerns one T cell receptor (beta chain) sequence. What it binds is unknown. No ophthalmopathy progression within 18 months constituted stable Graves' hyperthyroidism. TCR beta CDR3 sequences were amplified from RNA transcripts. HTBI primers were the set used in a first-round RT-PCR of the TCR CDR3. TCRdb ran MiXCR on the multiplex PCR reads and lists one entry per CDR3 protein. The sample contains around 720,000 distinct CDR3 sequences, roughly 32% of which appear only once. The CDR3 consists of 15 residues. The germline V gene has CDR1 ENHRY and CDR2 SYGVKD. The V gene lost 10 bases and the J gene lost 2 bases, with 20 bases spanning the gap. This specimen comes from a study of T cells in Graves' hyperthyroidism and ophthalmopathy. Points from the study as a whole: The model's output predicted ophthalmopathy at a median of 6.5 months prior to onset. Among thyroid clonotypes expanded above 0.001, most also appeared in blood.

This clonotype was obtained from a middle-aged woman with Graves' hyperthyroidism. Sequencing used blood. The chain links TRBV10-3 to TRBJ1-1; D might be TRBD1 (6 bases). CDR3 region: CASRAAGAPNTEAFF. DNA of the CDR3: TGTGCCAGCCGCGCTGCAGGGGCGCCCAACACTGAAGCTTTCTTT.